The 27 T cell receptor beta chains below come from one sample, sequenced in a study of regulatory T cells in long-lasting Graves disease (dated by TCRdb to the early 2020s). The meaning of the sample's time point label: persistent/refractory GD, antithyroid drugs over 5 years with positive TRAb. For both TCR sequencing and RNA sequencing, RNA was extracted from PBMCs in TRIzol. Preparation of the library involved multiplex PCR. The data were produced on an Illumina HiSeq 4000. iRepertoire HTBI primers and Arm-PCR amplification of CDR3 regions were used to construct TCR beta libraries. TCRdb reanalyzed the raw reads on its own, using fastp at Q25 for trimming and MiXCR for clone calling, and kept in-frame beta chains. Each entry is one CDR3 protein sequence, shown with its most common DNA and genes. The sample records 500,000 to 700,000 distinct CDR3 sequences, 25% to 35% of which are singletons. 40% to 50% of the sample rests with the top ten.

The specimen was peripheral blood mononuclear cells (PBMCs), collected when the disease was refractory, from a patient treated with antithyroid drugs. Receptors originate from a female donor with Graves disease.

This clonotype was seen many times. V is TRBV29-1 and J is TRBJ1-1; 7 bases are a match to TRBD1. Germline-derived CDR1 and CDR2 are SQVTM and ANQGSEA. The J segment lost 10 bases and the V segment lost 6 bases, leaving 11 bases of the junction unmatched. The CDR3 is 12 residues long. CDR3: CSVVPGPGGAFF. The CDR3 nucleotides are TGCAGCGTGGTACCGGGACCAGGGGGAGCTTTCTTT.

This sequence joins TRBV19 and TRBJ2-7; possibly TRBD2 for D (7 bases). Germline CDR1 reads LNHDA; CDR2 reads SQIVND (reference sequence). The germline V and J ends were trimmed by 3 bases and 5 bases, with 11 bases remaining between them. The CDR3 runs 13 residues. The CDR3 sequence: CASSMGGRDEQYF. For the CDR3, the DNA is TGTGCCAGTAGTATGGGGGGGCGCGACGAGCAGTACTTC.

The chain combines TRBV18 with TRBJ1-2; D perhaps matches TRBD1 (6 bases). Trimming left V 2 bases short and J 4 bases short, with 11 bases between. The CDR3 has 14 amino acids. The germline CDR1 and CDR2 sequences are KGHSH and LQKENI. CDR3 sequence reads: CASSPSTGGYGYTF. The CDR3 nucleotides read TGTGCCAGCTCACCATCGACAGGCGGCTATGGCTACACCTTC.

The chain carries TRBV4-1 and TRBJ1-2; 7 positions match TRBD1. Unmatched junction bases numbered 1, after V lost 0 bases and J lost 6 bases. CDR1 and CDR2 from the germline V gene are MGHRA and YSYEKL. This CDR3 contains 13 residues. CDR3 in DNA: TGCGCCAGCAGCCAAGACCAGGGGGATGGCTACACCTTC. It is translated as CASSQDQGDGYTF.

There are a few counts of this clonotype. The V call is TRBV29-1, the J call TRBJ1-2; D is unresolved. CDR1 is SQVTM and CDR2 is ANQGSEA in the germline V gene. The CDR3 contains 13 residues. The V end was cut by 4 bases, the J end by 2 bases, with 11 bases between. The CDR3 region is CSVVEGTNYGYTF. Written as DNA, the CDR3 is TGCAGCGTTGTGGAGGGAACCAACTATGGCTACACCTTC.

The chain employs TRBV19 and TRBJ2-2; 8 nucleotides line up with TRBD2. Losses at the gene ends were 1 base for V and 1 base for J; bases not matched to a gene: 2. This CDR3 contains 16 residues. From germline, CDR1 is LNHDA and CDR2 SQIVND (reference sequence). The CDR3, as DNA: TGTGCCAGTAGTATAGTAGCGGGACTGAACACCGGGGAGCTGTTTTTT. Its protein product is CASSIVAGLNTGELFF.

This clonotype was seen repeatedly, ten times or more. The rearrangement uses TRBV27 and TRBJ1-2, with 8 bases fitting TRBD1. This CDR3 contains 16 residues. Germline V gives CDR1 MNHEY, CDR2 SMNVEV (reference sequence). After removal of 3 bases from V and 7 bases from J, the junction contained 13 bases not matched to a gene. As DNA, the CDR3 is TGTGCCAGCAGTTTTTCCCTAACCAGGGGGCCGGGTGGCTACACCTTC. Its translation: CASSFSLTRGPGGYTF.

This clonotype came up a few times. This chain uses TRBV7-2 with TRBJ2-4; 9 bases agree with TRBD2. After removal of 4 bases from V and 0 bases from J, the junction contained 19 bases not matched to a gene. The CDR3 is made up of 21 amino acids. Germline values: CDR1 SGHTA, CDR2 FQGNSA. Here the CDR3 reads CASSSPMGEREDGLAKNIQYF. The CDR3, as DNA: TGTGCCAGCAGCTCACCGATGGGGGAGCGGGAGGACGGACTAGCCAAAAACATTCAGTACTTC. The whole variable domain, remainder taken from reference TRBV7-2 and TRBJ2-4, is GAGVSQSPSNKVTEKGKDVELRCDPISGHTALYWYRQSLGQGLEFLIYFQGNSAPDKSGLPSDRFSAERTGGSVSTLTIQRTQQEDSAVYLCASSSPMGEREDGLAKNIQYFGAGTRLSVL.

The genes are TRBV20-1 and TRBJ1-1; TRBD1 matches at 7 bases. Germline CDR1 and CDR2: DFQATT and SNEGSKA (reference sequence). This CDR3 has 15 residues. V dropped 3 bases and J dropped 4; count of bases not matched to a gene: 11. The CDR3 protein is CSARPGGYLTTEAFF. The CDR3 DNA is TGCAGTGCTAGGCCAGGGGGGTACTTGACCACTGAAGCTTTCTTT.

J is TRBJ1-3 and V is TRBV6-1; TRBD1 might be the D (5 bases). Germline V gene sequence: CDR1 MNHNS, CDR2 SASEGT. Trimming stripped 5 bases from V and 3 bases from J, with 11 bases between. CDR3 size: 14 residues. CDR3: CASSRPGFGNTIYF. In nucleotides, the CDR3 is TGTGCCAGCAGTCGGCCAGGGTTTGGAAACACCATATATTTT.

This clonotype has only a few counts. The chain has TRBV11-2 and TRBJ1-6; 7 bases line up with TRBD1. J gave up 4 bases and V 8 bases, and 14 bases lay outside the gene matches. CDR3 length: 17 residues. Germline V CDR1 and CDR2: SGHAT, FQNNGV. The CDR3 nucleotides are TGTGCCAGCCGGCCGATCAGGAGGGACAGATATAATTCACCCCTCCACTTT. Translation gives CASRPIRRDRYNSPLHF.

Worth noting for this clonotype: Given a much more abundant clone one base away, this may be a read error. J is TRBJ1-4 and V is TRBV2, with D unclear. Germline V gene sequence: CDR1 SNHLY, CDR2 FYNNEI. The CDR3 runs to 15 residues. The CDR3 sequence is CASSGEFATNEKLSF. The CDR3 DNA sequence: TGTGCCAGCAGTGGGGAGTTTGCAACTAATGAAAAACTGTCTTTT. The variable domain in full, with the rest retrieved from reference TRBV2 and TRBJ1-4, is EPEVTQTPSHQVTQMGQEVILRCVPISNHLYFYWYRQILGQKVEFLVSFYNNEISEKSEIFDDQFSVERPDGSNFTLKIRSTKLEDSAMYFCASSGEFATNEKLSFGSGTQLSVL.

This chain joins TRBV28 and TRBJ1-1, with 9 bases matching TRBD1. Germline CDR1 reads MDHEN; CDR2 reads SYDVKM. CDR3 size: 15 residues. Germline trimming cut 4 bases from V and 4 bases from J; bases unmatched to any gene: 7. The CDR3 is CASSSEQGAITEAFF. CDR3 bases: TGTGCCAGCAGTTCCGAACAGGGGGCCATCACTGAAGCTTTCTTT. The full variable domain, its missing parts supplied by reference TRBV28 and TRBJ1-1, is DVKVTQSSRYLVKRTGEKVFLECVQDMDHENMFWYRQDPGLGLRLIYFSYDVKMKEKGDIPEGYSVSREKKERFSLILESASTNQTSMYLCASSSEQGAITEAFFGQGTRLTVV.

The V and J genes are TRBV20-1 and TRBJ1-5; D unresolved. Trimming removed 0 bases at V and 2 bases at J, with 11 bases between. Germline CDR1 is DFQATT and CDR2 is SNEGSKA (reference sequence). CDR3 length: 15 amino acids. CDR3 residues: CSARDLASGNQPQHF. CDR3 DNA: TGCAGTGCTAGAGATCTGGCATCCGGCAATCAGCCCCAGCATTTT.

The V and J genes are TRBV7-6 and TRBJ2-2; TRBD1 aligns across 7 bases. CDR1 and CDR2 from the germline V gene are SGHVS and FNYEAQ. This CDR3 spans 14 amino acids. V shed 4 bases and J 6 bases; nucleotides not matched to a gene: 5. The CDR3 protein is CASSSDRVAGELFF. The CDR3 region has the DNA TGTGCCAGCAGCTCCGACAGGGTGGCCGGGGAGCTGTTTTTT.

This clonotype was counted many times. The chain joins TRBV11-3 to TRBJ2-2, with a possible D match to TRBD2 (6 bases). The ends were cut back, 5 bases at V and 8 bases at J, with 12 bases in the middle. There are 13 residues in the CDR3. The germline V gene encodes CDR1 SGHNT and CDR2 YENEEA. The CDR3 region is CASSPRERGELFF. The CDR3 nucleotides are TGTGCCAGCAGCCCCCGGGAGAGGGGGGAGCTGTTTTTT.

This clonotype was seen more than once but under ten times. This chain joins TRBV11-2 and TRBJ2-7; the D is unclear. In germline, CDR1 is SGHAT, CDR2 FQNNGV. Trimming removed 6 bases at V and 2 bases at J, with 17 bases between. The CDR3 covers 15 residues. The CDR3 protein is CASSYSAVRPYEQYF. As DNA, the CDR3 is TGTGCCAGCAGTTACAGCGCAGTCAGACCCTACGAGCAGTACTTC.

This clonotype was counted only a few times. This CDR3 reads CASSQTGTADKLFF. The CDR3 nucleotides are TGTGCCAGCAGCCAAACCGGGACAGCGGACAAACTGTTTTTT. The chain couples TRBV7-9 to TRBJ1-4; the match to TRBD1 covers 7 bases. The CDR3 runs 14 residues. The V segment lost 5 bases and the J segment 11 bases; nucleotides outside the gene matches: 11. Germline V lookup: CDR1 SEHNR, CDR2 FQNEAQ (reference sequence).

Only a few counts were recorded for this clonotype. J is TRBJ1-1 and V is TRBV19; D uncertain. Per the germline V gene, CDR1 is LNHDA and CDR2 is SQIVND (reference sequence). The CDR3 spans 15 residues. The germline V and J ends were trimmed by 0 bases and 2 bases, with 10 bases remaining between them. The chain's CDR3 is CASSIEGSRNTEAFF. The CDR3 DNA is TGTGCCAGTAGTATAGAGGGCAGTAGAAACACTGAAGCTTTCTTT.

The chain carries TRBV12-3 or TRBV12-4 and TRBJ1-3; TRBD1 agrees at 7 bases. This CDR3 region has 16 residues. With 5 bases clipped from V and 3 bases from J, the junction kept 10 bases outside the gene matches. CDR3: CASSRYDRANGNTIYF. As DNA, the CDR3 is TGTGCCAGCAGTCGATACGACAGGGCGAATGGAAACACCATATATTTT.

In its sample, this clonotype was seen a few times. The rearrangement links TRBV12-3 or TRBV12-4 to TRBJ1-3; possibly TRBD1 for D (6 bases). The CDR3 runs to 13 residues. V was shortened by 6 bases and J by 4 bases, with 10 bases between the two germline ends. The CDR3 region has the DNA TGTGCCAGCAGGAGGACAGCAGGAAACACCATATATTTT. It yields the protein CASRRTAGNTIYF.

The genes are TRBV5-1 and TRBJ2-7, with 8 bases fitting TRBD2. The germline V gene has CDR1 SGHRS and CDR2 YFSETQ. The CDR3 runs to 15 residues. The V segment lost 5 bases and the J segment 0 bases; nucleotides outside the gene matches: 7. The CDR3 loop reads CASSWPSGPSYEQYF. The CDR3 DNA reads TGCGCCAGCAGTTGGCCTAGCGGGCCCTCCTACGAGCAGTACTTC.

Note on this clonotype: It is likely a read error, because the conserved phenylalanine at the end of the CDR3 is missing. The rearrangement joins TRBV27 to TRBJ2-7, with D maybe TRBD2 (6 bases). The CDR3 spans 13 residues. Germline CDR1 is MNHEY and CDR2 is SMNVEV (reference sequence). The V end lost 5 bases, the J end lost 7 bases, and 15 bases lay between the germline ends. As DNA, the CDR3 is TGTGCCAGCAGTCTGCGACGGGAGCAGGAGCAGTACTCC. Translation: CASSLRREQEQYS.

This chain joins TRBV7-3 and TRBJ1-1; D gene unclear. Looked up from germline, CDR1 is SGHTA and CDR2 is FQGTGA. This CDR3 is built from 13 residues. Trimming shortened V by 9 bases and J by 1 base, and 12 bases separated the two germline ends. CDR3 DNA sequence: TGTGCCAGTAGCCGAAATTCGAACACTGAAGCTTTCTTT. Protein sequence: CASSRNSNTEAFF.

This clonotype was seen only once. A much larger clonotype is one base distant, so this may be a read error. The chain is built from TRBV12-3 or TRBV12-4 and TRBJ1-1; D uncertain. This CDR3 spans 13 amino acids. The DNA of the CDR3 is TGTGCCAGCAGTTTTTACCGGCAAACTGAAGCTCTCTTT. This gives the protein CASSFYRQTEALF.

This clonotype was observed a handful of times. The chain links TRBV12-3 or TRBV12-4 to TRBJ1-2; TRBD1 matches at 8 bases. Losses at the gene ends were 6 bases for V and 8 bases for J; bases not matched to a gene: 14. This CDR3 region has 15 residues. CDR3 bases: TGTGCCAGCAGCTCAGGGGGCCCAAACAGGGAAGGCTACACCTTC. Translation gives CASSSGGPNREGYTF.

This clonotype appeared many times. The chain uses TRBV12-3 or TRBV12-4 and TRBJ1-5; TRBD1 matches at 9 bases. Trimming took 6 bases from V and 7 from J; bases not matched to a gene: 7. This CDR3 spans 14 amino acids. The CDR3 loop is CASSFTGGGQPQHF. The CDR3, as DNA: TGTGCCAGCAGCTTTACAGGGGGCGGACAGCCCCAGCATTTT.